What follows are 17 T cell receptor beta chains derived from one specimen sequenced in a study of blood T cells in healthy people across ages. Primed by a sample-barcoded 5' primer and a J-beta primer mix, a second PCR proceeded for 7 to 11 cycles. TCRdb re-called the 5' RACE reads through MiXCR, storing one row per CDR3 protein. Of around 1.1 million distinct CDR3 sequences listed, 30% to 40% are singletons. The sample taken for sequencing was blood. Every receptor here comes from a young man in good health.

This chain joins TRBV27 and TRBJ2-2; D is possibly TRBD1 (6 bases). V lost 5 bases, J lost 4 bases, and 14 bases lay in between. This CDR3 is built from 15 residues. Germline CDR1 and CDR2: MNHEY and SMNVEV (reference sequence). CDR3 loop: CASSPSGVGTGELFF. The CDR3 DNA reads as TGTGCCAGCAGTCCGTCAGGGGTTGGCACCGGGGAGCTGTTTTTT.

A few counts support this clonotype. The rearrangement links TRBV20-1 to TRBJ1-2, with D unresolved. The V gene lost 3 bases and the J gene lost 6 bases, with 14 bases spanning the gap. CDR3 length: 13 residues. Per the germline V gene, CDR1 is DFQATT and CDR2 is SNEGSKA (reference sequence). The CDR3 region is CSARTPAVDGYTF. Here the CDR3 DNA reads TGCAGTGCTAGGACGCCAGCCGTAGATGGCTACACCTTC.

This clonotype was observed a few times. V and J are TRBV7-8 and TRBJ2-5; D is unclear. Germline CDR1 reads SGHVS; CDR2 reads FQNEAQ. V lost 3 bases and J lost 0, with 8 bases in between. The CDR3 totals 14 residues. CDR3: CASSLGIYQETQYF. For the CDR3, the DNA is TGTGCCAGCAGCTTGGGCATCTACCAAGAGACCCAGTACTTC.

The chain combines TRBV11-1 with TRBJ2-7; possible D gene TRBD1, 6 bases. This CDR3 has 12 residues. CDR1 is SGHAT and CDR2 is FQDESV in the germline V gene (reference sequence). V lost 4 bases and J 7 bases, leaving 11 bases between the germline ends. The CDR3 bases are TGTGCCAGCAGCTGGGGGCTCAATGAGCAGTACTTC. Amino acids: CASSWGLNEQYF. The full variable domain, with the rest looked up from reference TRBV11-1 and TRBJ2-7, is EAEVAQSPRYKITEKSQAVAFWCDPISGHATLYWYRQILGQGPELLVQFQDESVVDDSQLPKDRFSAERLKGVDSTLKIQPAELGDSAMYLCASSWGLNEQYFGPGTRLTVT.

The chain combines TRBV20-1 with TRBJ1-6, with D tentatively TRBD1 (6 bases). The CDR3 totals 14 residues. Germline loops: CDR1 DFQATT, CDR2 SNEGSKA (reference sequence). Trimming pared 4 bases from V and 7 bases from J, leaving 14 bases between. Written as DNA, the CDR3 is TGCAGTGCTAAGGGTAGGACAGCAAATTCACCCCTCCACTTT. It specifies CSAKGRTANSPLHF.

V usage is TRBV7-9 and J usage is TRBJ1-2, with unresolved D. V lost 5 bases, J lost 2 bases, and 12 bases lay in between. This CDR3 is 14 amino acids long. Germline V lookup: CDR1 SEHNR, CDR2 FQNEAQ (reference sequence). This CDR3 reads CASSPVRGNYGYTF. The CDR3 DNA sequence: TGTGCCAGCAGCCCTGTCCGCGGAAACTATGGCTACACCTTC.

In this sample, this clonotype turned up a few times. The J gene is TRBJ2-2, the V gene TRBV12-3 or TRBV12-4; unclear D gene. Trimming shortened V by 6 bases and J by 5 bases, and 13 bases separated the two germline ends. The CDR3 extends over 14 amino acids. Here the CDR3 reads CASSDGTPTGELFF. The CDR3 DNA is TGTGCCAGCAGCGACGGCACTCCAACCGGGGAGCTGTTTTTT.

This clonotype was observed a handful of times. The V gene is TRBV20-1, the J gene TRBJ2-1, with TRBD1 matching over 9 bases. Losses at the gene ends were 5 bases for V and 7 bases for J; bases not matched to a gene: 15. There are 16 residues in the CDR3. CDR1 and CDR2 (germline): DFQATT, SNEGSKA (reference sequence). CDR3 sequence (DNA): TGCAGTGCTGCTCATATCCGGGACAGGGTAATAAATGAGCAGTTCTTC. Amino acid sequence: CSAAHIRDRVINEQFF.

This chain connects TRBV7-3 to TRBJ1-5; 9 bases map to TRBD1. V trimming: 5 bases; J trimming: 2 bases; junction bases outside the gene matches: 10. From germline, CDR1 is SGHTA and CDR2 FQGTGA. The CDR3 length is 17 residues. CDR3 amino acids: CASSQRDRDKGNQPQHF. The CDR3 region has the DNA TGTGCCAGCAGCCAGCGGGACAGGGACAAGGGCAATCAGCCCCAGCATTTT.

A remark on this clonotype: The junction shows a germline mismatch at one end, possibly a read error. This chain connects TRBV9 to TRBJ2-5; tentatively, D is TRBD1 or TRBD2 (5 bases each). The CDR3 covers 13 residues. Germline lookup yields CDR1 SGDLS and CDR2 YYNGEE. The CDR3 sequence is CASSPQVKGTLYF. The CDR3 DNA sequence: TGTGCCAGCAGCCCCCAGGTGAAGGGGACCCTGTACTTC.

A few counts support this clonotype. This rearrangement joins TRBV12-3 or TRBV12-4 to TRBJ1-2, with a possible D match to TRBD1 (6 bases). This CDR3 region has 14 residues. V lost 6 bases to trimming and J lost 4 bases, with 15 bases between them. CDR3 DNA sequence: TGTGCCAGCAGCCCCTCGGGGGCGTTCTATGGCTACACCTTC. This translates into CASSPSGAFYGYTF.

To note about this clonotype: A much larger clone differs by one base, so this may be a read error. The chain uses TRBV5-5 and TRBJ2-3; D remains ambiguous. The CDR3 runs 17 residues. CDR1 and CDR2 from the germline V gene are SGHKS and YYEKEE (reference sequence). The CDR3 DNA sequence: TGTGCCAGCAACTTGCCTCCGACAATCACTAGCACAGATACGCAGTATTTT. Protein sequence: CASNLPPTITSTDTQYF.

This clonotype appeared a few times. The J gene is TRBJ1-2, the V gene TRBV4-1, with TRBD1 as a possible D gene (5 bases). V lost 6 bases, J lost 10 bases, and 24 bases lay in between. Germline V CDR1 and CDR2: MGHRA, YSYEKL. This CDR3 region has 15 residues. The CDR3 region has the DNA TGCGCCAGCAGACAACCCTCCGGAGGGACGAGTGACTACACCTTC. Its protein product is CASRQPSGGTSDYTF.

CDR3 sequence: CASSRSPTGTSYNEQFF. In DNA, the CDR3 is TGTGCCAGCTCGCGATCGCCGACAGGGACCTCCTACAATGAGCAGTTCTTC. The gene calls are TRBV18 and TRBJ2-1, with 7 bases lining up with TRBD1. This CDR3 comprises 17 residues. V lost 6 bases to trimming and J lost 0 bases; unmatched junction nucleotides: 11. Germline V gene sequence: CDR1 KGHSH, CDR2 LQKENI.

The J gene is TRBJ2-3, the V gene TRBV19, with D tentatively TRBD1 (5 bases). The V end lost 6 bases, the J end lost 4 bases, and 17 bases lay between the germline ends. Germline CDR1 LNHDA, CDR2 SQIVND (reference sequence). This CDR3 contains 15 residues. CDR3: CASSEQGARADTQYF. The CDR3 DNA follows: TGTGCCAGTAGCGAACAAGGGGCAAGGGCAGATACGCAGTATTTT.

This clonotype was counted only a few times. The V call is TRBV4-1, the J call TRBJ2-1, with TRBD1 identical over 7 bases. The CDR3 consists of 16 residues. The V gene's germline CDR1 is MGHRA and CDR2 YSYEKL. The V gene end was trimmed by 1 base and the J gene end by 0 bases; junction bases not matched to a gene: 3. The CDR3 region is CASSQAGQPSYNEQFF. The CDR3 DNA reads TGCGCCAGCAGCCAAGCGGGACAGCCCTCCTACAATGAGCAGTTCTTC.

V usage is TRBV28 and J usage is TRBJ2-3, with 12 bases identical to TRBD2. V shed 5 bases, J shed 2 bases, and the junction held 5 bases outside the gene matches. The CDR3 is 16 amino acids. CDR1 MDHEN and CDR2 SYDVKM come from the germline V gene. For the CDR3, the DNA is TGTGCCAGCAGTGGAACTAGCGGGGGGATCACAGATACGCAGTATTTT. Encoded protein: CASSGTSGGITDTQYF.